This T cell receptor beta chain originates from a study of glioma-infiltrating T cells after dendritic cell vaccination. The CDR3 is made up of 14 amino acids. V shed 3 bases and J 4 bases; nucleotides not matched to a gene: 4. Germline CDR1 and CDR2: MNHEY and SMNVEV (reference sequence). Time point given: after dendritic cell vaccination, including at tumor progression/relapse. Selection required adequate fresh-frozen tumor tissue plus more than two years' survival data. Blood PBMC samples: pre-vaccination, two weeks post third vaccination, and at tumor progression. Up to 2 ug genomic DNA was used for TCRB CDR3 amplification. The repertoire was sequenced with immunoSEQ multiplex PCR; TCRdb's copy has only in-frame clones and lacks some. The profile shows roughly 56,000 clones, approximately 87% of them singletons.

The chain has TRBV27 and TRBJ2-5; 8 bases line up with TRBD1. The sequencing here drew on blood, taken after dendritic cell vaccination. The TCR was taken from a human donor with glioblastoma. In DNA form, the CDR3 reads TGTGCCAGCAGTTTCGGGACAGGAATAGAGACCCAGTACTTC. Translating gives CASSFGTGIETQYF.